Listed below are T cell receptor beta chains from one sample, sequenced in a study of blood T cell repertoires in COVID-19. Repertoires were generated with immunoSEQ multiplex PCR, while TCRdb's copy carries only in-frame clones and drops some. The data hold fewer than 350,000 clones, with roughly 85% observed a single time. The specimen was PBMCs or T cells enriched from blood (not recorded which). These receptors all stem from a woman in her 30s who had been exposed to COVID-19. The CDR3 runs from the conserved cysteine through the conserved F or W. A D gene is named only where the DNA matches it firmly. Clone size is stated in some rows and not others, as once, few, many or a class when expanded.

.	TRBV18	.	TRBJ1-3	CASSPGSRSGNTIYF	TGTGCCAGCTCCCCCGGGTCGCGCTCTGGAAACACCATATATTTT
.	TRBV27	TRBD1	TRBJ1-2	CATGQGINYGYTF	TGTGCCACGGGACAGGGGATAAACTATGGCTACACCTTC
.	TRBV6-5	TRBD2	TRBJ2-1	CASSYSTSGVHEQFF	TGTGCCAGCAGTTACTCGACTAGCGGGGTCCATGAGCAGTTCTTC
.	TRBV18	.	TRBJ2-3	CASSRGEGDTQYF	TGTGCCAGCTCCAGGGGCGAGGGAGATACGCAGTATTTT
few	TRBV13	.	TRBJ2-7	CASSPVRTDYSYEQYF	TGTGCCAGCAGCCCCGTAAGGACGGACTATTCCTACGAGCAGTACTTC
few	TRBV10-1	.	TRBJ1-1	CASSGGGSGGTEAFF	TGCGCCAGCAGTGGAGGTGGTTCCGGGGGCACTGAAGCTTTCTTT
.	TRBV24-1	.	TRBJ2-2	CATIKQVSETVNTGELFF	TGTGCCACCATCAAACAAGTATCCGAGACAGTGAACACCGGGGAGCTGTTTTTT
.	TRBV7-9	.	TRBJ1-5	CATGGAVGGNQPQHF	TGTGCCACTGGGGGGGCAGTCGGCGGCAATCAGCCCCAGCATTTT
.	TRBV30	.	TRBJ2-1	CAWSGTKLEQFF	TGTGCCTGGAGCGGGACAAAACTTGAGCAGTTCTTC
.	TRBV4-1	.	TRBJ1-5	CASSQITGNQPQHF	TGCGCCAGCAGCCAGATTACAGGTAATCAGCCCCAGCATTTT
.	TRBV30	TRBD2	TRBJ2-7	CAWSRGGLEQYF	TGTGCCTGGAGCCGGGGGGGCCTCGAGCAGTACTTC
.	TRBV9	.	TRBJ2-6	CASSPYDSGANVLTF	TGTGCCAGCAGCCCCTATGACTCTGGGGCCAACGTCCTGACTTTC
.	TRBV7-2	.	TRBJ2-1	CASSALARLSANEQFF	TGTGCCAGCAGCGCCCTGGCCCGGCTAAGCGCCAATGAGCAGTTCTTC
.	TRBV7-9	.	TRBJ1-5	CASSLISAGNQPQHF	TGTGCCAGCAGCTTAATCAGCGCCGGAAATCAGCCCCAGCATTTT
.	TRBV6-1	.	TRBJ1-1	CASSEQGNTEAFF	TGTGCCAGCAGTGAACAGGGGAACACTGAAGCTTTCTTT
.	TRBV24-1	TRBD1	TRBJ1-5	CATSDKQGSNQPQHF	TGTGCCACCAGTGACAAACAGGGGAGCAATCAGCCCCAGCATTTT
few	TRBV7-3	.	TRBJ1-1	CASNSQQGTEAFF	TGTGCCAGCAACTCCCAACAGGGCACTGAAGCTTTCTTT